Listed below are T cell receptor beta chains from one sample, sequenced in a study of T-cell reconstitution after alpha-beta-depleted transplantation in children. Each CDR3 protein is one row after TCRdb ran MiXCR on the PCR reads. The sample has 700,000 to 950,000 distinct CDR3 sequences; around 15% are singletons. Sequences were derived from PBMCs, mostly from graft donor cells, sampled 360 days after TCRalphabeta/CD19-depleted stem cell transplant. The origin of the receptors is a male patient between 5 and 17 years old who had a stem cell transplant for acute lymphoblastic leukemia, so the T cells may come from the graft donor. The CDR3 runs from the conserved cysteine through the conserved F or W. Each record gives: D gene, clone size, V gene, J gene, CDR3 DNA, CDR3 protein. D genes are given only for firm matches. Some rows mark clone size as missing; the rest say once, few, many or name a class of expanded clone.

>-|-|TRBV10-3|TRBJ1-1
TGTGCCATCAAATGGACGGGAGACACTGAAGCTTTCTTT
CAIKWTGDTEAFF
>-|few|TRBV5-1|TRBJ2-2
TGCGCCAGCAGCTTGGTCTCCGGGGACACCGGGGAGCTGTTTTTT
CASSLVSGDTGELFF
>TRBD1|-|TRBV5-1|TRBJ2-3
TGCGCCAGCAGCTTGGAGGGCTGGACAGGGGGCGGAGGCACAGATACGCAGTATTTT
CASSLEGWTGGGGTDTQYF
>TRBD1|-|TRBV5-1|TRBJ2-7
TGCGCCAGCAGCTTGGCACAGGGGGCGCGTGGGCAGTACTTC
CASSLAQGARGQYF
>-|few|TRBV12-3/TRBV12-4|TRBJ2-5
TGTGCCAGCAGCCCCCTTGGCAGTAAAGAGACCCAGTACTTC
CASSPLGSKETQYF
>-|few|TRBV5-1|TRBJ1-5
TGTGCCAGCAGCTTAGGACTTAGCAATCAGCCCCAGCATTTT
CASSLGLSNQPQHF
>-|-|TRBV7-8|TRBJ1-5
TGTGCCAGCAGCCCCACGCGGACCATTAGCAATCAGCCCCAGCATTTT
CASSPTRTISNQPQHF
>TRBD2|many|TRBV5-1|TRBJ2-1
TGCGCCAGCAGCCCCCTTAGCGGGAGCGCCCTACTCCGCAATGAGCAGTTCTTC
CASSPLSGSALLRNEQFF
>TRBD1|-|TRBV5-1|TRBJ2-1
TGCGCCAGCAGCTTCCAGGGACAGGGCTACAATGAGCAGTTCTTC
CASSFQGQGYNEQFF
>TRBD1|few|TRBV9|TRBJ1-2
TGTGCCAGCAGCGGGACAGGGCCCTATGGCTACACCTTC
CASSGTGPYGYTF
>-|many|TRBV12-3/TRBV12-4|TRBJ2-7
TGTGCCAGCAGTTTGGGGTCTAGATGGTACTTC
CASSLGSRWYF
>-|-|TRBV4-2|TRBJ2-2
TGTGCCAGCAGCCAAAAGATCCCTGGGAACCCAAACACCGGGGAGCTGTTTTTT
CASSQKIPGNPNTGELFF
>-|-|TRBV5-1|TRBJ1-4
TGCGCCAGCAGCCCATCGGTGGTTGGGGAAAAACTGTTTTTT
CASSPSVVGEKLFF
>-|-|TRBV21-1|TRBJ2-7
TGTGCCAGCAGCCGGCTAGCGGGAGCGGATTCCTACGAGCAGTACTTC
CASSRLAGADSYEQYF
>TRBD2|few|TRBV5-1|TRBJ2-4
TGCGCCAGCAGCGTACTAGCGGGAGTTGCCAAAAACATTCAGTACTTC
CASSVLAGVAKNIQYF
>-|-|TRBV4-1|TRBJ2-1
TGCGCCAGCAGCCAAGTTGCTCTCGAGGCGCGGTTCTTC
CASSQVALEARFF
>-|-|TRBV25-1|TRBJ1-5
TGTGCCAGCAGTGGATCCGGGACACTTAATCAGCCCCAGCATTTT
CASSGSGTLNQPQHF
>TRBD2|few|TRBV7-9|TRBJ2-3
TGTGCCAGCAGCTTAAGACTGGGGGAGGGCGCAGATACGCAGTATTTT
CASSLRLGEGADTQYF
>TRBD2|-|TRBV4-2|TRBJ2-5
TGTGCCAGCAGCCAAGATTTAACTAGCGGGAGAAGGAAGACCCAGTACTTC
CASSQDLTSGRRKTQYF
>TRBD1|-|TRBV24-1|TRBJ2-5
TGTGCCACCAGTGAGGGGGGGACAGGGGGGCGCCAAGAGACCCAGTACTTC
CATSEGGTGGRQETQYF
>-|-|TRBV20-1|TRBJ2-3
TGCAGTGCTAGTAGAGGCAGGGCCTCTAGCACAGATACGCAGTATTTT
CSASRGRASSTDTQYF
>-|few|TRBV7-8|TRBJ2-1
TGTGCCAGCAGCCCGGTCGTGCCCTCCTACAATGAGCAGTTCTTC
CASSPVVPSYNEQFF
>-|-|TRBV21-1|TRBJ2-7
TGCACCTCTAGGGGGACTCGATACTTC
CTSRGTRYF